One sample yielded the 24 T cell receptor beta chains listed below, sequenced in a study of T cell repertoires in cytomegalovirus infection. TCRdb itself ran the reads through MiXCR, one entry per CDR3 protein. The table records fewer than 1,000,000 distinct CDR3 sequences, under 40% of them present only once. Their antigens remain unidentified. The specimen comprised cultured CD8+ T cells from PBMCs, sampled from culture after CMV antigen stimulation. The receptors were sampled from a human donor in good health (CMV status not recorded). Some clones in this sample may be carry-over from other donors' samples.

This clonotype was found a few times. The chain couples TRBV19 to TRBJ1-3; no clear D. From germline, CDR1 is LNHDA and CDR2 SQIVND (reference sequence). Between the trimmed V and J ends, which lost 5 bases and 0 bases, there was a span of 8 bases. This CDR3 spans 14 amino acids. CDR3 sequence reads: CASSYGNSGNTIYF. CDR3 nucleotide sequence: TGTGCCAGTAGTTACGGGAACTCTGGAAACACCATATATTTT.

CDR3 amino acids: CASSDRTGLRSYEQYF. CDR3 in DNA: TGTGCCAGCAGCGACCGGACAGGGCTTAGATCCTACGAGCAGTACTTC. V is TRBV5-4 and J is TRBJ2-7, with 8 bases identical to TRBD1. The J segment lost 1 base and the V segment lost 4 bases, leaving 10 bases of the junction unmatched. Germline V gene lookup returns CDR1 SGHNT and CDR2 YYREEE (reference sequence). This CDR3 is built from 16 residues.

The chain combines TRBV27 with TRBJ2-2; D might be TRBD1 (6 bases). Germline V lookup: CDR1 MNHEY, CDR2 SMNVEV (reference sequence). The CDR3 loop spans 12 amino acids. V gave up 10 bases and J gave up 6 bases, with 12 bases separating them. The CDR3, as DNA: TGTGCCACCTCGGACAGCCCCGGGGAGCTGTTTTTT. Translated: CATSDSPGELFF.

This clonotype has more than one count but fewer than ten. The rearrangement links TRBV27 to TRBJ2-1, with TRBD2 as a possible D gene (5 bases). CDR3 length equals 13 residues. V gave up 3 bases and J gave up 6 bases, with 9 bases separating them. CDR1 MNHEY and CDR2 SMNVEV come from the germline V gene (reference sequence). The CDR3 reads CASSFGVRNEQFF. The CDR3 nucleotides read TGTGCCAGCAGTTTCGGGGTCCGCAATGAGCAGTTCTTC.

CDR3 loop: CASSQVIYNEQFF. In nucleotides, the CDR3 is TGCGCCAGCAGCCAAGTGATCTACAATGAGCAGTTCTTC. The chain couples TRBV4-1 to TRBJ2-1; D not certain. With 1 base removed from V and 3 bases from J, the gap between germline ends came to 4 bases. This CDR3 has 13 residues. Germline V lookup: CDR1 MGHRA, CDR2 YSYEKL.

V and J are TRBV7-3 and TRBJ2-5; D gene ambiguous. The germline CDR1 and CDR2 sequences are SGHTA and FQGTGA. Trimming shortened V by 8 bases and J by 5 bases, and 12 bases separated the two germline ends. This CDR3 region has 12 residues. The CDR3: CASGKFKETQYF. As DNA, the CDR3 is TGTGCCAGCGGAAAATTCAAGGAGACCCAGTACTTC.

The CDR3 coding sequence is TGTGCCAGCGGGGTCTACTCGGGAGCTGAAGCTTTCTTT. Translation gives CASGVYSGAEAFF. This rearrangement joins TRBV7-6 to TRBJ1-1, with unresolved D. Germline V gene data show CDR1 as SGHVS and CDR2 as FNYEAQ. The CDR3 loop spans 13 amino acids. Trimming took off 8 bases at V and 6 bases at J, with 16 bases between the two ends.

This clonotype was found many times. The chain links TRBV7-2 to TRBJ1-5; D remains ambiguous. The V gene lost 4 bases and the J gene lost 0 bases, with 7 bases spanning the gap. In germline, CDR1 is SGHTA, CDR2 FQGNSA. This CDR3 is 14 amino acids long. The CDR3 sequence is CASSSTFSNQPQHF. Here the CDR3 DNA reads TGTGCCAGCAGCTCGACATTTAGCAATCAGCCCCAGCATTTT.

The V gene is TRBV5-6, the J gene TRBJ1-2; maybe TRBD1 (5 bases). The germline CDR1 and CDR2 sequences are SGHDT and YYEEEE. This CDR3 comprises 15 residues. The germline V and J ends were trimmed by 1 base and 0 bases, with 10 bases remaining between them. The CDR3 region has the DNA TGTGCCAGCAGCTTGAGGGGTAACCCTAACTATGGCTACACCTTC. This sequence encodes CASSLRGNPNYGYTF.

The chain employs TRBV6-8 and TRBJ2-7; 7 bases match TRBD1. There are 17 residues in the CDR3. Germline V CDR1 and CDR2: MNHGY, SAAAGT. The ends lost 0 bases at V and 4 bases at J; junction bases unmatched: 12. CDR3 protein: CASSYSGRDSGRYEQYF. CDR3 nucleotides: TGTGCCAGCAGTTACTCTGGCCGGGACAGTGGAAGGTACGAGCAGTACTTC.

This clonotype was counted between two and nine times. The rearrangement uses TRBV7-9 and TRBJ2-1, with 8 nucleotides matching TRBD1. The CDR3 contains 14 residues. The V and J ends lost 7 bases and 5 bases, in that order; junction bases with no gene match: 7. Germline CDR1 and CDR2: SEHNR and FQNEAQ (reference sequence). CDR3 nucleotides: TGTGCCAGCAAAGGACAGGGAAGGAACAATGAGCAGTTCTTC. The encoded protein is CASKGQGRNNEQFF.

This clonotype was counted a few times. The V and J genes are TRBV9 and TRBJ2-2, with a tentative D call TRBD2 (5 bases). This CDR3 region has 16 residues. Trimming took 0 bases from V and 2 from J, leaving 11 bases between them. Germline V gene data show CDR1 as SGDLS and CDR2 as YYNGEE. CDR3 coding DNA: TGTGCCAGCAGCGTAGGTATCGGACTCAACACCGGGGAGCTGTTTTTT. This translates into CASSVGIGLNTGELFF.

This clonotype was picked up a small number of times. This chain uses TRBV4-1 with TRBJ2-3; 7 bases match TRBD1. J lost 3 bases, V lost 3 bases, and 9 bases had no gene match. CDR1 and CDR2 (germline): MGHRA, YSYEKL. The CDR3 loop spans 16 amino acids. The CDR3 DNA is TGCGCCAGCAGCCACCCACAGGGGCATGGGACAGATACGCAGTATTTT. Translating it yields CASSHPQGHGTDTQYF.

This clonotype was seen a handful of times. The genes are TRBV29-1 and TRBJ2-1; 11 positions match TRBD2. CDR3 length: 13 residues. J gave up 8 bases and V 7 bases, and 7 bases lay outside the gene matches. The germline V gene encodes CDR1 SQVTM and CDR2 ANQGSEA. This CDR3 reads CSAISGGADEQFF. Written as DNA, the CDR3 is TGCAGCGCCATTAGCGGGGGGGCCGATGAGCAGTTCTTC.

This clonotype was seen a few times. The V gene is TRBV6-5, the J gene TRBJ2-7; D may correspond to TRBD1 or TRBD2 (5 bases each). This CDR3 has 15 residues. Germline V gene data show CDR1 as MNHEY and CDR2 as SVGAGI. V gave up 0 bases and J gave up 3 bases, with 12 bases separating them. As DNA, the CDR3 is TGTGCCAGCAGTTACTCGACGGGGCCACTCTACGAGCAGTACGTC. Protein product: CASSYSTGPLYEQYV.

This clonotype was seen a few times. The rearrangement joins TRBV6-5 to TRBJ2-1; D assignment may be TRBD1 or TRBD2 (6 bases each). The V end was cut by 0 bases, the J end by 1 base, with 13 bases between. This CDR3 spans 17 amino acids. Per the germline V gene, CDR1 is MNHEY and CDR2 is SVGAGI. CDR3 sequence: CASSYSWGALSYNEQFF. For the CDR3, the DNA is TGTGCCAGCAGTTACTCGTGGGGGGCTCTTTCCTACAATGAGCAGTTCTTC.

The chain recombines TRBV2 with TRBJ2-3; 8 nucleotides match TRBD1. Per germline, CDR1 SNHLY and CDR2 FYNNEI. J gave up 5 bases and V 4 bases, and 8 bases lay outside the gene matches. CDR3 length: 15 amino acids. The CDR3, as DNA: TGTGCCAGCAGTGGTGGACAGGGTCGGATAGATACGCAGTATTTT. Translation: CASSGGQGRIDTQYF.

This chain uses TRBV7-9 with TRBJ1-2; no clear D. Per germline, CDR1 SEHNR and CDR2 FQNEAQ (reference sequence). V gave up 3 bases and J gave up 7 bases, with 12 bases separating them. The CDR3 loop spans 13 amino acids. The CDR3 region has the DNA TGTGCCAGCAGCTTGGGAGGGAAGGCTGGCTACACCTTC. Translating gives CASSLGGKAGYTF.

This clonotype has only one observation. J is TRBJ1-4 and V is TRBV6-2 or TRBV6-3; D gene ambiguous. Germline loops: CDR1 MNHEY, CDR2 SVGEGT. The CDR3 has 14 amino acids. V shed 2 bases and J shed 3 bases, with 7 bases lying between them. The CDR3 is CASSYRFPNEKLFF. DNA of the CDR3: TGTGCCAGCAGTTACAGGTTTCCTAATGAAAAACTGTTTTTT.

This clonotype was counted at least ten times. This rearrangement joins TRBV7-6 to TRBJ2-7; 10 nucleotides align to TRBD1. Germline trimming cut 6 bases from V and 0 bases from J; bases unmatched to any gene: 5. The germline V gene encodes CDR1 SGHVS and CDR2 FNYEAQ. CDR3 length: 15 residues. This CDR3 is CASSRTGGSSYEQYF. For the CDR3, the DNA is TGTGCCAGCAGTCGGACAGGGGGAAGCTCCTACGAGCAGTACTTC.

As concerns this clonotype: An end of the junction differs from the germline gene, which may be a read error. V and J are TRBV12-3 or TRBV12-4 and TRBJ2-2, with 8 bases lining up with TRBD2. The CDR3 extends over 14 amino acids. CDR3: CVSTLTGGAGELFF. Here the CDR3 DNA reads TGTGTCAGCACCCTGACCGGGGGGGCCGGGGAGCTGTTTTTT.

The chain uses TRBV7-8 and TRBJ2-1; 8 bases match TRBD2. This CDR3 comprises 18 residues. In germline, CDR1 is SGHVS, CDR2 FQNEAQ. Unmatched junction bases numbered 10, after V lost 2 bases and J lost 1 base. CDR3 protein: CASSLRAGVQESYNEQFF. The CDR3 DNA is TGTGCCAGCAGCTTACGAGCGGGGGTACAGGAATCCTACAATGAGCAGTTCTTC.

The V and J genes are TRBV2 and TRBJ2-7, with unresolved D. The V gene lost 2 bases and the J gene lost 5 bases, with 10 bases spanning the gap. This CDR3 is 13 amino acids long. Germline V CDR1 and CDR2: SNHLY, FYNNEI. The CDR3 DNA reads as TGTGCCAGCAGTGAATTGAGAACCGACGAGCAGTACTTC. Protein sequence: CASSELRTDEQYF. The full variable domain, in which reference TRBV2 and TRBJ2-7 provide the parts outside the CDR3, is EPEVTQTPSHQVTQMGQEVILRCVPISNHLYFYWYRQILGQKVEFLVSFYNNEISEKSEIFDDQFSVERPDGSNFTLKIRSTKLEDSAMYFCASSELRTDEQYFGPGTRLTVT.

This clonotype was seen only a few times. The chain uses TRBV27 and TRBJ2-7; 10 bases agree with TRBD1. V lost 0 bases, J lost 3 bases, and 5 bases stayed unmatched. CDR3 length equals 16 residues. CDR1 and CDR2 from the germline V gene are MNHEY and SMNVEV (reference sequence). The CDR3 nucleotides read TGTGCCAGCAGTTTATCCGGGACAGGGGCCTACTACGAGCAGTACTTC. Translating gives CASSLSGTGAYYEQYF.